The next 15 T cell receptor beta chains were all read from a single sample in a study of PD-L1 blockade in urothelial cancer. Profiling relied on immunoSEQ multiplex PCR, and the TCRdb table lists in-frame clones only, not all of them. The sample includes about 40,000 clones, around 82% of them seen just once. The material sequenced was PBMCs, taken around atezolizumab (anti-PD-L1) treatment. The receptors shown here come from a man aged 60 to 75 with urothelial cancer.

V usage is TRBV4-2 and J usage is TRBJ1-2; TRBD1 matches at 9 bases. Losses at the gene ends were 0 bases for V and 7 bases for J; bases not matched to a gene: 9. Germline V gives CDR1 LGHNA, CDR2 YNFKEQ. The CDR3 length is 16 residues. The CDR3 sequence: CASSQEERDRVFGYTF. For the CDR3, the DNA is TGTGCCAGCAGCCAAGAAGAGCGGGACAGGGTGTTTGGCTACACCTTC.

The chain joins TRBV7-9 to TRBJ2-5, with 10 bases aligning to TRBD1. The germline V gene has CDR1 SEHNR and CDR2 FQNEAQ (reference sequence). V shed 5 bases and J 3 bases; nucleotides not matched to a gene: 6. The CDR3 extends over 15 amino acids. The CDR3 protein is CASSKDRGLEETQYF. The DNA for the CDR3 is TGTGCCAGCAGCAAGGACAGGGGGTTGGAAGAGACCCAGTACTTC.

This chain connects TRBV9 to TRBJ2-6; D is perhaps TRBD2 (5 bases). The CDR3 sequence is 16 residues long. V was shortened by 2 bases and J by 1 base, with 10 bases between the two germline ends. Germline V gene data show CDR1 as SGDLS and CDR2 as YYNGEE. Here the CDR3 DNA reads TGTGCCAGCAGCGTGGGAGACAAGTCTGGGGCCAACGTCCTGACTTTC. Protein product: CASSVGDKSGANVLTF. Combining the CDR3 with reference TRBV9 and TRBJ2-6 gives the whole variable domain DSGVTQTPKHLITATGQRVTLRCSPRSGDLSVYWYQQSLDQGLQFLIQYYNGEERAKGNILERFSAQQFPDLHSELNLSSLELGDSALYFCASSVGDKSGANVLTFGAGSRLTVL.

The CDR3 DNA reads as TGTGCCAGCACCAAGGGGGCCACTAATGAAAAACTGTTTTTT. Translated: CASTKGATNEKLFF. This chain links TRBV5-6 with TRBJ1-4, with 7 bases lining up with TRBD1. J was trimmed by 2 bases and V by 6 bases; bases with no gene match: 4. This CDR3 spans 14 amino acids. Germline V gives CDR1 SGHDT, CDR2 YYEEEE.

The gene calls are TRBV19 and TRBJ2-3, with a tentative D call TRBD2 (6 bases). The CDR3 contains 16 residues. Germline V gene sequence: CDR1 LNHDA, CDR2 SQIVND (reference sequence). Between the trimmed V and J ends, which lost 4 bases and 6 bases, there was a span of 20 bases. The CDR3 protein is CASSTGRDFPRDTQYF. In DNA form, the CDR3 reads TGTGCCAGTAGTACCGGCCGGGACTTCCCTCGGGATACGCAGTATTTT. Full variable domain (outside the CDR3, taken from reference TRBV19 and TRBJ2-3): DGGITQSPKYLFRKEGQNVTLSCEQNLNHDAMYWYRQDPGQGLRLIYYSQIVNDFQKGDIAEGYSVSREKKESFPLTVTSAQKNPTAFYLCASSTGRDFPRDTQYFGPGTRLTVL.

This clone is a singleton in its sample. CDR3 amino acids: CASSFGGRNSPLHF. The CDR3 DNA reads TGCGCCAGCAGCTTTGGCGGGCGCAATTCACCCCTCCACTTT. The chain employs TRBV5-1 and TRBJ1-6, with D unclear. CDR1 and CDR2 (germline): SGHRS, YFSETQ. This CDR3 region has 14 residues. V was cut by 2 bases and J by 7 bases, with 10 bases left in between.

This clone appeared once. The chain recombines TRBV12-5 with TRBJ2-7, with D perhaps matching TRBD2 (5 bases). Per the germline V gene, CDR1 is LGHNT and CDR2 is FRNRAP. This CDR3 is built from 17 residues. The germline V and J ends were trimmed by 2 bases and 2 bases, with 19 bases remaining between them. The CDR3 DNA follows: TGTGCTAGTGGTTTGTCATCATTTGAGGGTGTTGCCTACGAGCAGTACTTC. Protein sequence: CASGLSSFEGVAYEQYF.

This chain connects TRBV19 to TRBJ2-1, with a tentative D call TRBD2 (5 bases). Trimming cost V 6 bases and J 4 bases, with 16 bases left between them. Germline CDR1 and CDR2: LNHDA and SQIVND (reference sequence). This CDR3 region has 15 residues. Written as DNA, the CDR3 is TGTGCCAGTAGCCCTTCCGGGGTGGCGTACAATGAGCAGTTCTTC. This gives the protein CASSPSGVAYNEQFF.

The chain combines TRBV28 with TRBJ2-4, with 9 bases fitting TRBD2. The CDR3 totals 15 residues. Germline V gene sequence: CDR1 MDHEN, CDR2 SYDVKM. The V and J ends lost 4 bases and 4 bases, in that order; junction bases with no gene match: 5. The CDR3 coding sequence is TGTGCCAGCAGTTCACGACTAGCGGTTAAAAACATTCAGTACTTC. This translates into CASSSRLAVKNIQYF.

This clone has a single count. The V and J genes are TRBV19 and TRBJ1-2, with D possibly matching TRBD1 (6 bases). The CDR3 sequence is 14 residues long. Germline assignment: CDR1 LNHDA and CDR2 SQIVND (reference sequence). With 7 bases removed from V and 5 bases from J, the gap between germline ends came to 17 bases. The DNA for the CDR3 is TGTGCCAGTACCGAGACAGGAGAGGTTTATGGCTACACCTTC. Its translation is CASTETGEVYGYTF.

The chain uses TRBV6-5 and TRBJ1-1; D not certain. Germline values: CDR1 MNHEY, CDR2 SVGAGI. The CDR3 is 13 amino acids. V was trimmed by 7 bases and J by 2 bases, leaving 11 bases between them. CDR3 bases: TGTGCCAGCAAAAGACGGGGAAACACTGAAGCTTTCTTT. It specifies CASKRRGNTEAFF.

The chain employs TRBV28 and TRBJ2-7, with 11 bases matching TRBD2. Germline trimming cut 7 bases from V and 3 bases from J; bases unmatched to any gene: 2. The CDR3 sequence is 13 residues long. Germline-derived CDR1 and CDR2 are MDHEN and SYDVKM. The CDR3 here is CASKTSGIYEQYF. CDR3 sequence (DNA): TGTGCCAGCAAGACTAGCGGGATCTACGAGCAGTACTTC.

This clone was counted between two and nine times. The chain joins TRBV25-1 to TRBJ1-1; 9 bases agree with TRBD1. V gave up 5 bases and J gave up 5 bases; unmatched junction bases: 3. The germline CDR1 and CDR2 sequences are MGHDK and SYGVNS. The CDR3 is 13 residues long. CDR3 loop: CASSTGTGTEAFF. For the CDR3, the DNA is TGTGCCAGCAGTACCGGGACAGGGACTGAAGCTTTCTTT.

This clone has only one observation. The chain uses TRBV5-1 and TRBJ2-3; 10 bases are a match to TRBD2. Germline loops: CDR1 SGHRS, CDR2 YFSETQ. J lost 3 bases, V lost 0 bases, and 1 base had no gene match. The CDR3 consists of 15 residues. The CDR3 reads CASSLVTSGTDTQYF. DNA for the CDR3: TGCGCCAGCAGCTTGGTGACTAGCGGGACAGATACGCAGTATTTT.

The count of this clone is one. The chain uses TRBV2 and TRBJ2-3; 9 bases are a match to TRBD2. This CDR3 spans 16 amino acids. The V gene end was trimmed by 3 bases and the J gene end by 2 bases; junction bases not matched to a gene: 6. Germline assignment: CDR1 SNHLY and CDR2 FYNNEI. This CDR3 reads CASSENLAGHTDTQYF. CDR3 coding DNA: TGTGCCAGCAGTGAGAATCTAGCGGGACACACAGATACGCAGTATTTT.